These 9 T cell receptor beta chains were all obtained from the same sample, sequenced in a study of PD-1 blockade in mismatch repair-deficient tumors. Produced via immunoSEQ multiplex PCR; TCRdb's table is partial and in-frame only. The table has 100,000 or so clones, over 75% seen once. The material sequenced was peripheral blood, taken approximately 35 weeks after starting pembrolizumab. The receptors were sampled from an adult with mismatch repair-deficient cancer.

In regard to this clone: A junction end diverges from the germline sequence, so it may reflect a read error. The chain combines TRBV7-7 with TRBJ2-1, with 7 nucleotides matching TRBD2. CDR3 length: 13 amino acids. The germline gives CDR1 SSHAT, CDR2 FNYEAQ (reference sequence). CDR3 loop: CASSFGAGYEQFF. The CDR3 region has the DNA TGTGCTAGCAGCTTTGGAGCGGGATATGAGCAGTTCTTC. The whole variable domain, remainder taken from reference TRBV7-7 and TRBJ2-1, is GAGVSQSPRYKVTKRGQDVTLRCDPISSHATLYWYQQALGQGPEFLTYFNYEAQPDKSGLPSDRFSAERPEGSISTLTIQRTEQRDSAMYRCASSFGAGYEQFFGPGTRLTVL.

The chain combines TRBV19 with TRBJ2-2, with 9 bases that match TRBD1. V shed 4 bases and J 5 bases; nucleotides not matched to a gene: 8. Per germline, CDR1 LNHDA and CDR2 SQIVND (reference sequence). The CDR3 runs to 16 residues. The CDR3 DNA sequence: TGTGCCAGTAGTAGCCGGGACAGGGTAGGGACCGGGGAGCTGTTTTTT. Amino acid sequence: CASSSRDRVGTGELFF.

The chain carries TRBV7-2 and TRBJ2-7; TRBD2 matches at 11 bases. With 3 bases clipped from V and 8 bases from J, the junction kept 6 bases outside the gene matches. Germline V lookup: CDR1 SGHTA, CDR2 FQGNSA. This CDR3 is 14 amino acids long. CDR3 loop: CASSFKLAGDQQYF. In nucleotides, the CDR3 is TGTGCCAGCAGCTTCAAACTAGCGGGAGATCAGCAGTACTTC.

In this sample, this clone turned up a few times. The chain has TRBV6-5 and TRBJ1-1, with D perhaps matching TRBD1 (5 bases). There are 13 residues in the CDR3. Trimming took 5 bases from V and 7 from J, leaving 14 bases between them. CDR1 and CDR2 (germline): MNHEY, SVGAGI. The DNA for the CDR3 is TGTGCCAGCAGTCCAAGGGACGGACTTGAAGCTTTCTTT. This codes for CASSPRDGLEAFF.

This clone came up once. The V call is TRBV9, the J call TRBJ2-1, with TRBD1 matching over 10 bases. Germline assignment: CDR1 SGDLS and CDR2 YYNGEE. The CDR3 contains 14 residues. The trim removed 2 bases at V and 6 bases at J, leaving 2 bases unmatched. The CDR3 region has the DNA TGTGCCAGCAGCGTGGGGACAGGGGTCAATGAGCAGTTCTTC. It specifies CASSVGTGVNEQFF.

The chain employs TRBV7-2 and TRBJ2-1; D ambiguous. The V gene lost 4 bases and the J gene lost 7 bases, with 5 bases spanning the gap. Germline V CDR1 and CDR2: SGHTA, FQGNSA. This CDR3 is built from 11 residues. The DNA for the CDR3 is TGTGCCAGCAGCTCCGGAAATGAGCAGTTCTTC. It specifies CASSSGNEQFF.

The rearrangement uses TRBV11-1 and TRBJ2-3, with D possibly being TRBD1 (5 bases). V was clipped by 6 bases and J by 2 bases, with 18 bases between them. The CDR3 loop spans 16 amino acids. The germline V gene has CDR1 SGHAT and CDR2 FQDESV (reference sequence). The CDR3, as DNA: TGTGCCAGCAGTCTCACCAGAGACAGTTCCACAGATACGCAGTATTTT. Its protein is CASSLTRDSSTDTQYF. The variable domain in full, completed from reference TRBV11-1 and TRBJ2-3, reads EAEVAQSPRYKITEKSQAVAFWCDPISGHATLYWYRQILGQGPELLVQFQDESVVDDSQLPKDRFSAERLKGVDSTLKIQPAELGDSAMYLCASSLTRDSSTDTQYFGPGTRLTVL.

The chain recombines TRBV5-4 with TRBJ2-5; maybe TRBD1 (6 bases). This CDR3 is built from 14 residues. Germline CDR1 is SGHNT and CDR2 is YYREEE (reference sequence). Deletions cut 4 bases from V and 5 bases from J, with 15 bases between. CDR3 nucleotides: TGTGCCAGCAGCGACCGAACAGGGAAGGAGACCCAGTACTTC. Translation gives CASSDRTGKETQYF.

The rearrangement uses TRBV7-9 and TRBJ2-7, with TRBD2 identical over 8 bases. Looked up from germline, CDR1 is SEHNR and CDR2 is FQNEAQ (reference sequence). The junction had 5 bases not matched to a gene; V was cut back by 6 bases and J by 1 base. This CDR3 is built from 14 residues. CDR3 sequence reads: CASRSGSASYEQYF. The CDR3 nucleotides are TGTGCCAGCAGGAGCGGGAGTGCATCCTACGAGCAGTACTTC. Using reference TRBV7-9 and TRBJ2-7 for the parts outside the CDR3, the full variable domain is DTGVSQNPRHKITKRGQNVTFRCDPISEHNRLYWYRQTLGQGPEFLTYFQNEAQLEKSRLLSDRFSAERPKGSFSTLEIQRTEQGDSAMYLCASRSGSASYEQYFGPGTRLTVT.